These 4 T cell receptor beta chains were all obtained from the same sample, sequenced in a study of T cells in Graves' hyperthyroidism and ophthalmopathy (dated by TCRdb to the late 2010s). Libraries were made using multiplex PCR. Sequencing took place on an Illumina HiSeq 2000. Amplification of TCR beta CDR3 regions was carried out from RNA transcripts. A first-round RT-PCR of the TCR CDR3 used the HTBI primer set with the Qiagen OneStep RT-PCR kit. TCRdb redid the processing of the public reads, applying fastp at Q25 and MiXCR, and retained in-frame beta chains. For every CDR3 protein sequence, its rows merge into one entry that carries the most common genes and DNA. The sample table contains 450,000 to 600,000 distinct CDR3 sequences; only one count was recorded for about 20% of them. The ten largest clones represent approximately 50% of the sample. Sequencing was performed on blood. All receptors derive from a man aged 40-49 years with Graves' ophthalmopathy.

The rearrangement uses TRBV29-1 and TRBJ2-7; TRBD1 might be the D (5 bases). Germline V CDR1 and CDR2: SQVTM, ANQGSEA. CDR3 length: 13 residues. V gave up 7 bases and J gave up 3 bases, with 16 bases separating them. Written as DNA, the CDR3 is TGCAGCGCCGGCAGGGTTTGCGGCTACGAGCAGTACTTC. Translation gives CSAGRVCGYEQYF.

The V call is TRBV4-2, the J call TRBJ1-4; no reliable D call. V dropped 0 bases and J dropped 3 bases, with 11 bases sitting between them. The CDR3 sequence is 16 residues long. The germline gives CDR1 LGHNA, CDR2 YNFKEQ. The CDR3 bases are TGTGCCAGCAGCCAAGAGGGGTTGGCAGCTAATGAAAAACTGTTTTTT. Translation gives CASSQEGLAANEKLFF.

V is TRBV4-3 and J is TRBJ1-5; no firm D call. The CDR3 is 14 residues long. The germline CDR1 and CDR2 sequences are LGHNA and YSLEER. The germline V and J ends were trimmed by 0 bases and 10 bases, with 13 bases remaining between them. Written as DNA, the CDR3 is TGCGCCAGCAGCCAAGATAGGCGAAGGCAACCCCAGCATTTT. It encodes CASSQDRRRQPQHF.

The chain is built from TRBV10-3 and TRBJ2-1, with TRBD1 matching over 8 bases. The V segment lost 6 bases and the J segment 4 bases; nucleotides outside the gene matches: 8. CDR1 and CDR2 from the germline V gene are ENHRY and SYGVKD. The length of the CDR3 is 15 residues. CDR3 region: CAIRTGQGVYNEQFF. The CDR3 nucleotides read TGTGCCATCAGGACCGGACAGGGTGTTTACAATGAGCAGTTCTTC.